The T cell receptor beta chain described here comes from a study of tumor and adjacent non-tumor tissue in lung cancer. This clonotype appeared once. Antigen unknown. Relative to the germline gene, one junction end is altered; a read error may explain this. The library came from three nested PCR rounds adapted from ARM-PCR protocols. Each CDR3 protein gets one entry after TCRdb re-called the multiplex PCR reads with MiXCR. Among fewer than 100,000 distinct CDR3 sequences listed, 70% to 90% were seen once. Study-wide findings and caveats: TCR diversity was significantly greater in tumor than normal lung tissue.

The CDR3 is 18 residues long. Looked up from germline, CDR1 is SGHNT and CDR2 is YENEEA. RNA was extracted from bulk tissue without any cell sorting. This non-tumor lung sample came from over 3 cm beyond the tumor edge. The sequencing sample was made of distant non-tumor lung tissue. The TCR was taken from a man in his sixties with non-small cell lung cancer. This chain joins TRBV11-3 and TRBJ2-2, with TRBD2 matching 9 bases. The CDR3 loop reads CANSSRGAGGYRAGKLFF. The CDR3 nucleotides are TGTGCCAACAGCTCCCGGGGAGCGGGAGGATATAGAGCCGGGAAGCTGTTTTTT.